The 10 T cell receptor beta chains given below trace back to one sample, sequenced in a study of spatial heterogeneity in lung cancer. Regarding time point: sample taken at primary tumor resection. Unsorted samples of tumor, nontumor lung or frozen PBMC had their whole RNA sequenced. Each CDR3 protein is one row after TCRdb ran MiXCR on the 5' RACE reads. The table records about 85,000 distinct CDR3 sequences, approximately 18% of them present only once. The sequences come from PBMCs, collected at surgery. The origin of the receptors is a male donor with early-stage non-small cell lung cancer.

This clonotype was seen ten or more times. The chain employs TRBV28 and TRBJ2-2, with D perhaps matching TRBD1 (5 bases). Germline V gene data show CDR1 as MDHEN and CDR2 as SYDVKM. This CDR3 is built from 13 residues. Between the trimmed V and J ends, which lost 7 bases and 6 bases, there was a span of 12 bases. DNA of the CDR3: TGTGCCAGCACAGGGTTACTCGCCGGGGAGCTGTTTTTT. Encoded protein: CASTGLLAGELFF.

This clonotype was seen a handful of times. The gene calls are TRBV30 and TRBJ2-3; D remains ambiguous. This CDR3 is built from 12 residues. Germline CDR1 GTSNPN, CDR2 SVGIG (reference sequence). Trimming pared 2 bases from V and 4 bases from J, leaving 7 bases between. Here the CDR3 DNA reads TGTGCCTGGAGTCTGACGGCAGATACGCAGTATTTT. As protein: CAWSLTADTQYF.

V gene TRBV7-9 combines with J gene TRBJ1-4, with D tentatively TRBD1 (5 bases). This CDR3 is built from 14 residues. CDR1 is SEHNR, CDR2 FQNEAQ, per germline (reference sequence). The V end lost 0 bases, the J end lost 7 bases, and 9 bases lay between the germline ends. For the CDR3, the DNA is TGTGCCAGCAGCTTAGCGCAGGGACTTGAAAAACTGTTTTTT. This sequence encodes CASSLAQGLEKLFF.

This clonotype was detected many times. V usage is TRBV12-3 or TRBV12-4 and J usage is TRBJ2-2, with 7 bases that match TRBD1. The CDR3 is 14 residues long. V lost 6 bases, J lost 3 bases, and 4 bases stayed unmatched. This CDR3 is CASRGQWDTGELFF. CDR3 nucleotides: TGTGCCAGCAGGGGACAGTGGGACACCGGGGAGCTGTTTTTT.

This clonotype was counted only a few times. The J gene is TRBJ2-3, the V gene TRBV7-6; 7 bases match TRBD1. The germline V gene has CDR1 SGHVS and CDR2 FNYEAQ. The CDR3 runs 16 residues. The ends lost 2 bases at V and 4 bases at J; junction bases unmatched: 9. The CDR3 protein is CASSLRGQGLPDTQYF. CDR3 nucleotide sequence: TGTGCCAGCAGCTTAAGGGGGCAGGGTCTCCCAGATACGCAGTATTTT.

This clonotype showed up just a few times. The chain carries TRBV5-1 and TRBJ2-5; a possible D gene is TRBD1 (6 bases). Germline V gene lookup returns CDR1 SGHRS and CDR2 YFSETQ. Trimming took off 0 bases at V and 5 bases at J, with 20 bases between the two ends. This CDR3 region has 17 residues. The CDR3 nucleotides are TGCGCCAGCAGCTTGGTGGGAACCAAGGGGGTTACGGAGACCCAGTACTTC. It is translated as CASSLVGTKGVTETQYF.

This clonotype was seen more than once but under ten times. The chain employs TRBV5-1 and TRBJ2-1; perhaps TRBD1 as D (6 bases). The CDR3 has 13 amino acids. Trimming removed 4 bases at V and 15 bases at J, with 20 bases between. Germline V gives CDR1 SGHRS, CDR2 YFSETQ. The CDR3 region has the DNA TGCGCCAGCAGCCCACAGGGTAGGGGTTATCGGTTCTTC. This translates into CASSPQGRGYRFF. The entire variable domain, with the rest obtained from reference TRBV5-1 and TRBJ2-1, is as follows: KAGVTQTPRYLIKTRGQQVTLSCSPISGHRSVSWYQQTPGQGLQFLFEYFSETQRNKGNFPGRFSGRQFSNSRSEMNVSTLELGDSALYLCASSPQGRGYRFFGPGTRLTVL.

This clonotype was counted many times. CDR3 sequence: CSVAQGVYNEQFF. Here the CDR3 DNA reads TGCAGCGTTGCTCAAGGAGTCTACAATGAGCAGTTCTTC. The J gene is TRBJ2-1, the V gene TRBV29-1, with D unresolved. Germline CDR1 is SQVTM and CDR2 is ANQGSEA. Trimming removed 4 bases at V and 3 bases at J, with 10 bases between. The CDR3 spans 13 residues.

This clonotype was observed a handful of times. The V call is TRBV19, the J call TRBJ1-5; D not certain. V lost 5 bases, J lost 0 bases, and 14 bases lay in between. This CDR3 has 16 residues. The germline CDR1 and CDR2 sequences are LNHDA and SQIVND (reference sequence). The CDR3 protein is CASSAIKLTSNQPQHF. The DNA of the CDR3 is TGTGCCAGTAGTGCCATAAAACTGACTAGCAATCAGCCCCAGCATTTT.

The chain has TRBV3-1 and TRBJ2-1, with TRBD1 as a possible D gene (5 bases). The ends were cut back, 0 bases at V and 0 bases at J, with 15 bases in the middle. Germline assignment: CDR1 LGHDT and CDR2 YNNKEL (reference sequence). The CDR3 sequence is 18 residues long. The CDR3 protein is CASSQEKKGFISYNEQFF. The CDR3 DNA follows: TGTGCCAGCAGCCAAGAAAAGAAGGGGTTCATCTCCTACAATGAGCAGTTCTTC.